This T cell receptor beta chain was identified in a study of cytotoxic CD8 clonotypes in ibrutinib-treated CLL. Overall study: The patient breakdown showed some eleven relapsed/refractory and approximately 14 treatment-naive cases, with 17 IGHV unmutated.

Germline CDR1 and CDR2: SQVTM and ANQGSEA. This CDR3 is 12 amino acids long. V shed 3 bases and J shed 2 bases, with 7 bases lying between them. Whole-study results and caveats: Clonality rose at ibrutinib response and fell back toward baseline at progression. Progressing patients had sampling times that differed from those of sustained-remission patients.

As for this clone: Its antigen is currently unknown.

This table comes from immunoSEQ multiplex PCR, and its TCRdb copy is limited to in-frame clones, with some not included. This sample has fewer than 400,000 clones; around 66% occur once, and the top ten carry 6% to 6.5%. The sample consisted of PBMCs, taken after 36 months of ibrutinib treatment. The source is a human donor with chronic lymphocytic leukemia. The chain is built from TRBV29-1 and TRBJ2-5; D remains ambiguous. The CDR3 bases are TGCAGCGTTGAGGGCCGGCAAGAGACCCAGTACTTC. It encodes CSVEGRQETQYF. The full variable domain, its missing parts supplied by reference TRBV29-1 and TRBJ2-5, is SAVISQKPSRDICQRGTSLTIQCQVDSQVTMMFWYRQQPGQSLTLIATANQGSEATYESGFVIDKFPISRPNLTFSTLTVSNMSPEDSSIYLCSVEGRQETQYFGPGTRLLVL.